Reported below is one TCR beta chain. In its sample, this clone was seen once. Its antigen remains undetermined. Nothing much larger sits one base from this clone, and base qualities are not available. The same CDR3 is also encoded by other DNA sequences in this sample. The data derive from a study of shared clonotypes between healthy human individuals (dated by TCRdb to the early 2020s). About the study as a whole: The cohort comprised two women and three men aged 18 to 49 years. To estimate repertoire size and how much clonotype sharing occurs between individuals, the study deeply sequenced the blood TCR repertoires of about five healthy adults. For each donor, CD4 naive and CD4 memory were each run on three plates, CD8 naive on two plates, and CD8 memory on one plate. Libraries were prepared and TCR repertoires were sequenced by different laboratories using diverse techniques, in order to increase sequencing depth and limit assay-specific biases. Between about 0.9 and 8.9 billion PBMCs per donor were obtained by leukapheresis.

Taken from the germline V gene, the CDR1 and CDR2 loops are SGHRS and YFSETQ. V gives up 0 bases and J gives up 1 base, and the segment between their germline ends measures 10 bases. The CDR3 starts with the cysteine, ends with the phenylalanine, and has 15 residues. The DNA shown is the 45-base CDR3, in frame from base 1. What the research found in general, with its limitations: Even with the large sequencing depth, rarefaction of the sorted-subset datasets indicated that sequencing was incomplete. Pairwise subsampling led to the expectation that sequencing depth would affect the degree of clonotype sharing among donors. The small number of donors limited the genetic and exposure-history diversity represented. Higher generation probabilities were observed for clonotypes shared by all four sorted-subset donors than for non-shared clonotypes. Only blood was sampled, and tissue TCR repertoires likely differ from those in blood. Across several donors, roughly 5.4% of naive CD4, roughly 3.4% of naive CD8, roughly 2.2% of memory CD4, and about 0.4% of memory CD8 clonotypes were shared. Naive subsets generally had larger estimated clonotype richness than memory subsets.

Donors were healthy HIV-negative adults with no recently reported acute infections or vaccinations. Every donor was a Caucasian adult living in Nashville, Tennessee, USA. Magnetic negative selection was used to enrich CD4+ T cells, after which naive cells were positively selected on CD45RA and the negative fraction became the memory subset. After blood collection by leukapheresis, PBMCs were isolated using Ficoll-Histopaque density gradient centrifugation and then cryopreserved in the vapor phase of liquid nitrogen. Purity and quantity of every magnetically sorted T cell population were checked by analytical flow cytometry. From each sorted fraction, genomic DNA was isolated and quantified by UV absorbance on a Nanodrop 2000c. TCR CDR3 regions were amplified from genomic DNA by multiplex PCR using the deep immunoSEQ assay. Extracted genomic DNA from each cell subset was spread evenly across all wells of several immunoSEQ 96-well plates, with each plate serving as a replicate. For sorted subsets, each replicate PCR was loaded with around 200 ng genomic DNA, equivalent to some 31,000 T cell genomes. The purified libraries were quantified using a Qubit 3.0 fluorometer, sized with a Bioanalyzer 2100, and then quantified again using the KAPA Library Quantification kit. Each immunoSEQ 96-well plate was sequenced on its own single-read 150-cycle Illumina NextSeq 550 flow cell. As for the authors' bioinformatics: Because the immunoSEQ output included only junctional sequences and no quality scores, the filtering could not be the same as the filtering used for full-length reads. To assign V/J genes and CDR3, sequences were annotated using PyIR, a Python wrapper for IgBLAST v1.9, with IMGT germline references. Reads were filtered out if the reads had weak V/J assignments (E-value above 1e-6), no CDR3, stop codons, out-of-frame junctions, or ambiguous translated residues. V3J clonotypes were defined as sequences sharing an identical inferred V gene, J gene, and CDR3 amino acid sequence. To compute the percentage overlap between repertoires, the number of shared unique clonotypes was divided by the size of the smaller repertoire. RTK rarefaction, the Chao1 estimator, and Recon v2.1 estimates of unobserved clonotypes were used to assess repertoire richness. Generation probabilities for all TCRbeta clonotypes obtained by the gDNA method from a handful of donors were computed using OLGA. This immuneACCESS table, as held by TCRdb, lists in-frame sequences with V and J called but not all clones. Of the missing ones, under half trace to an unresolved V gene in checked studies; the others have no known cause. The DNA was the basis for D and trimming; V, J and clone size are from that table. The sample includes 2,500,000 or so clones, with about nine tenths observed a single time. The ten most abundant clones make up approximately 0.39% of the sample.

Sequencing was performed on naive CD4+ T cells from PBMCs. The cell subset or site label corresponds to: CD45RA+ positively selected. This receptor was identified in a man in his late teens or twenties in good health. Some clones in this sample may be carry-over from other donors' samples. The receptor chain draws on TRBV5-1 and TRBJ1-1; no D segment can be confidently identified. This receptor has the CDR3 CASSLGPSGNTEAFF. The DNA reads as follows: TGCGCCAGCAGCTTGGGGCCCTCGGGGAACACTGAAGCTTTCTTT.